Listed below are T cell receptor beta chains from one sample, sequenced in a study of molecular identifiers for immune sequencing clone quantification. TCRdb reprocessed the PCR reads with MiXCR, giving one entry per CDR3 protein. The sample includes 300,000 to 350,000 distinct CDR3 sequences, about a fifth of them seen just once. The sample was naive CD8+ T cells from blood, with Jurkat cell RNA spiked in. These receptors all come from a human donor in good health. Some libraries in this study had Jurkat cell RNA spiked in. The CDR3 runs from the conserved cysteine through the conserved F or W.

v_call	j_call	cdr3_aa
TRBV13	TRBJ1-2	CASSYGRDPNYGYTF
TRBV6-2/TRBV6-3	TRBJ2-3	CASSYRADTQYF
TRBV28	TRBJ2-3	CASSLESGLDVTDTQYF
TRBV3-1	TRBJ2-5	CASSHDAYQETQYF
TRBV29-1	TRBJ2-2	CSVEGAGRFTGELFF
TRBV30	TRBJ2-4	CAWKDLKNIQYF
TRBV4-3	TRBJ2-2	CASSQDSAFTQGAGELFF
TRBV20-1	TRBJ2-7	CSASGDRVYEQYF
TRBV6-2/TRBV6-3	TRBJ2-5	CASSFTSSQETQYF
TRBV6-5	TRBJ2-1	CASSRQGSSYNEQFF
TRBV30	TRBJ2-1	CAWSNGREGYNEQFF
TRBV29-1	TRBJ2-3	CSVDVGTQYF
TRBV30	TRBJ2-7	CAWSSLTSKQYF
TRBV4-3	TRBJ1-3	CASSQGQGNRNTIYF
TRBV7-9	TRBJ1-2	CASNYPGAEEENYGYTF
TRBV9	TRBJ2-1	CASSPTGTGAYNEQFF
TRBV6-1	TRBJ1-5	CASIEHESYSNQPQHF
TRBV7-5	TRBJ2-1	CISVPEARTDNEQFF
TRBV4-2	TRBJ2-3	CASSYTGTPSEGQYF
TRBV13	TRBJ2-1	CASSLGPPGSSYNEQFF
TRBV4-3	TRBJ1-1	CASSQEAPPSTEAFF
TRBV19	TRBJ2-3	CASSALGSSTDTQYF
TRBV10-1	TRBJ2-7	CASSGSPTWHTYEQYF
TRBV19	TRBJ1-5	CASSWGGRSNQPQHF
TRBV7-9	TRBJ2-2	CASSFSNTGELFF
TRBV20-1	TRBJ2-1	CSAYPSGEHWRNEQFF
TRBV11-3	TRBJ2-1	CASSSDEGGSSYNEQFF
TRBV5-6	TRBJ2-3	CASSLPTSGGFSDTQYF
TRBV14	TRBJ1-2	CASSLADRVPFYGYTF
TRBV12-3/TRBV12-4	TRBJ2-4	CASSLSGLGFWAKNIQYF
TRBV28	TRBJ2-7	CAVRGATMVRSSYEQYF
TRBV10-3	TRBJ2-6	CAISSDRLNYSGANVLTF
TRBV7-9	TRBJ2-7	CASSPRTGGWYEQYF
TRBV4-3	TRBJ2-3	CASSQDRATSTDTQYF
TRBV6-6	TRBJ1-1	CASSPVGGGWLAEAFF
TRBV4-3	TRBJ2-7	CASSQVAGNYEQYF
TRBV5-8	TRBJ2-7	CANSLVSSYEQYF
TRBV7-6	TRBJ2-5	CASSLVPTYGGYDQYF
TRBV7-9	TRBJ1-1	CASSLGPFPEAFF
TRBV27	TRBJ1-1	CASRTGTRGFATEAFF
TRBV20-1	TRBJ2-7	CSARASGTAVPYEQCF
TRBV19	TRBJ2-7	CVSSIAAGSSYEQYF
TRBV4-2	TRBJ2-7	CASSPEEANGYEQYF
TRBV7-9	TRBJ2-7	CASSSTPDRTAYEQYF
TRBV5-6	TRBJ2-3	CASSLAKLAGVDADTQYF
TRBV20-1	TRBJ2-2	CSAGLAGGPRTGELFF
TRBV29-1	TRBJ2-5	CSVVWGNQETQYF
TRBV7-9	TRBJ2-2	CASSSNSGGNTGELFF
TRBV28	TRBJ2-7	CASSLLRDSYEQYF
TRBV7-8	TRBJ2-3	CASRGGQPLTDTQYF
TRBV12-3/TRBV12-4	TRBJ2-3	CAGSLGIAADTQYF
TRBV4-3	TRBJ1-3	CASSLDNPPGNTIYF
TRBV28	TRBJ2-7	CASSTGQGASYEQYF
TRBV6-1	TRBJ2-7	CASSEGRRSGRNEQYF
TRBV7-2	TRBJ2-3	CASSLVGGGSTDTQYF
TRBV14	TRBJ2-7	CASSQASGALPYEQYF
TRBV30	TRBJ1-1	CAWSVTEGGEAFF
TRBV28	TRBJ2-5	CASSQTGEETQYF
TRBV12-3/TRBV12-4	TRBJ2-5	CANSLIERAGHPDLETQYF
TRBV7-9	TRBJ2-3	CASNPTGTGLSSTDTQYF